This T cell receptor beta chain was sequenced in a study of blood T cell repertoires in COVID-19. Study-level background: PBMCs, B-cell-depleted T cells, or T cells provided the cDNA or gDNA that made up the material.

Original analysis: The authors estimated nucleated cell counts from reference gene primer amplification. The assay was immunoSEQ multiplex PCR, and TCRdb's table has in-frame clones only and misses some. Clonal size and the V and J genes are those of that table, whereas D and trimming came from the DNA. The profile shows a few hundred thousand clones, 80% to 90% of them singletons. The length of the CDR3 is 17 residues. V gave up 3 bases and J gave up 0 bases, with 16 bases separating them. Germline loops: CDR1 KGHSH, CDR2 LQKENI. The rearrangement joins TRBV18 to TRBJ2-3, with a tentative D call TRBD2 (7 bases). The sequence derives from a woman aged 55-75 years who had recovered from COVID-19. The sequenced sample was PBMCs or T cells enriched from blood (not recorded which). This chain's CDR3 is CASSPFGGGSSTDTQYF. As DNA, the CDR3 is TGTGCCAGCTCACCGTTTGGGGGGGGCTCTAGCACAGATACGCAGTATTTT.